This TCR beta chain was documented in a study of a mutant IDH1 vaccine in newly diagnosed glioma. About the research overall: The start of vaccination came 4-6 weeks after radiotherapy alone, or with temozolomide cycles. Treated patients had a mean age of 40.4 years and a sex split that was roughly 60% male and 37.5% female. Whole-study results and caveats: Among patients, roughly 94% showed immune responses induced by the vaccine.

Time point described: week 5, during vaccination. Vaccination comprised doses that each held 300 ug of mutant IDH1 20-mer peptide, plus topical imiquimod. Astrocytomas that were new, WHO grade 3 or 4, IDH1-mutant and ATRX-lost were present in the donors. Remarks on this clone: Its antigen is not known.

The table came from immunoSEQ multiplex PCR; TCRdb's copy has only in-frame clones and leaves some out. The data show roughly 42,000 clones, with approximately 83% seen just once and around 1.5% held by the top ten. The CDR3 spans 16 residues. The V and J ends lost 4 bases and 1 base respectively, with 16 bases between them. Germline assignment: CDR1 MGHRA and CDR2 YSYEKL. The starting material was PBMCs, obtained from a glioma patient whose treatment included an IDH1 peptide vaccine. This chain connects TRBV4-1 to TRBJ1-1; unclear D gene. The source is a man between 35 and 55 years old with glioma. The DNA for the CDR3 is TGCGCCAGCAGCCCCCGGGTGGGAGCGGGGAACACTGAAGCTTTCTTT. This translates into CASSPRVGAGNTEAFF.